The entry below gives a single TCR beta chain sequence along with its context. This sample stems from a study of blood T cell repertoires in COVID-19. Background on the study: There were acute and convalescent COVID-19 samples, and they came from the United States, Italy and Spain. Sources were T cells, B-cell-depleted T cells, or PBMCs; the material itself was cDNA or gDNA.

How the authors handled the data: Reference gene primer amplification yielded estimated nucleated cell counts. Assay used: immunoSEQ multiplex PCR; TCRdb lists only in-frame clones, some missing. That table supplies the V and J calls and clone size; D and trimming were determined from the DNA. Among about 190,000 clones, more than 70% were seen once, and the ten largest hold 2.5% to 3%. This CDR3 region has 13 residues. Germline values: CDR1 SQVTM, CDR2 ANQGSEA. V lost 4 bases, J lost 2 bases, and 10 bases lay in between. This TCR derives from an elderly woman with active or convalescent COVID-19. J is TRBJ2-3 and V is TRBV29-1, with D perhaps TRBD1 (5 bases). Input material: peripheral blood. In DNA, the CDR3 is TGCAGCGTTGGGGGCACTTACACAGATACGCAGTATTTT. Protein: CSVGGTYTDTQYF.